These 21 T cell receptor beta chains came from one sample sequenced in a study of cytomegalovirus exposure and HLA in healthy donors. Profiling relied on immunoSEQ multiplex PCR, and the TCRdb table lists in-frame clones only, not all of them. There are 100,000 to 150,000 clones in the sample; approximately 89% occur only once, and less than 2% lies in the top ten. Input material: PBMCs. These receptors were obtained from a man in his late teens or twenties in good health and CMV-seronegative.

The rearrangement joins TRBV7-2 to TRBJ2-4; 7 bases fit TRBD2. Germline V lookup: CDR1 SGHTA, CDR2 FQGNSA. V lost 5 bases, J lost 6 bases, and 7 bases stayed unmatched. The CDR3 is 14 amino acids. The CDR3 protein is CASSPEAGINIQYF. The CDR3 region has the DNA TGTGCCAGCAGCCCGGAAGCGGGAATAAACATTCAGTACTTC.

In DNA, the CDR3 is TGTGCCTGGGGACAGACAGATACGCAGTATTTT. The encoded protein is CAWGQTDTQYF. V is TRBV28 and J is TRBJ2-3; TRBD1 matches at 7 bases. V lost 11 bases and J lost 3; bases outside the gene matches: 2. The germline V gene encodes CDR1 MDHEN and CDR2 SYDVKM. This CDR3 region has 11 residues.

The chain has TRBV6-5 and TRBJ1-1; D unresolved. CDR1 and CDR2 from the germline V gene are MNHEY and SVGAGI. Trimming shortened V by 5 bases and J by 11 bases, and 21 bases separated the two germline ends. The CDR3 spans 14 residues. CDR3 in amino acids: CASSPAASSRVAFF. CDR3 nucleotides: TGTGCCAGCAGTCCTGCAGCGTCGTCCCGTGTGGCTTTCTTT.

This clone was counted a single time. The CDR3 DNA sequence: TGTGCCAGCAGACGGACAGGGTCTTCTGCCGGCTACACCTTC. Encoded protein: CASRRTGSSAGYTF. The chain carries TRBV27 and TRBJ1-2; TRBD1 matches at 8 bases. Germline assignment: CDR1 MNHEY and CDR2 SMNVEV (reference sequence). The CDR3 is made up of 14 amino acids. The junction had 11 bases not matched to a gene; V was cut back by 6 bases and J by 8 bases.

The J gene is TRBJ2-7, the V gene TRBV28; 8 bases agree with TRBD2. The germline gives CDR1 MDHEN, CDR2 SYDVKM. V lost 6 bases, J lost 4 bases, and 11 bases stayed unmatched. The CDR3 length is 15 residues. CDR3 nucleotide sequence: TGTGCCAGCAGCCCCCCCACTAGCGGATGGTACGAGCAGTACTTC. It yields the protein CASSPPTSGWYEQYF.

The V and J genes are TRBV27 and TRBJ2-7; 10 nucleotides match TRBD1. CDR1 and CDR2 (germline): MNHEY, SMNVEV (reference sequence). V lost 5 bases to trimming and J lost 3 bases; unmatched junction nucleotides: 7. CDR3 length: 15 amino acids. The CDR3 region is CASSPRQGAGYEQYF. The CDR3 DNA reads TGTGCCAGCAGTCCCCGACAGGGGGCTGGCTACGAGCAGTACTTC.

V usage is TRBV4-2 and J usage is TRBJ2-7, with TRBD1 identical over 7 bases. The CDR3 consists of 14 residues. Trimming at V came to 3 bases and at J to 6 bases, leaving 8 bases not matched to a gene. In germline, CDR1 is LGHNA, CDR2 YNFKEQ. This chain's CDR3 is CASSHYDRAGEQYF. DNA of the CDR3: TGTGCCAGCAGCCATTACGACAGGGCTGGCGAGCAGTACTTC.

The table lists this clone with a few counts. This rearrangement joins TRBV9 to TRBJ1-1; the D is unclear. The germline V gene has CDR1 SGDLS and CDR2 YYNGEE. V gave up 2 bases and J gave up 1 base, with 9 bases separating them. CDR3 length equals 14 residues. CDR3 protein: CASSVQPGNTEAFF. As DNA, the CDR3 is TGTGCCAGCAGCGTGCAACCGGGGAACACTGAAGCTTTCTTT.

This clone was detected only a few times. The chain combines TRBV4-1 with TRBJ2-7; D not resolved. This CDR3 is 13 amino acids long. From germline, CDR1 is MGHRA and CDR2 YSYEKL. The V gene lost 1 base and the J gene lost 4 bases, with 8 bases spanning the gap. The CDR3 is CASSQVPGYEQYF. CDR3 DNA: TGCGCCAGCAGCCAAGTGCCCGGGTACGAGCAGTACTTC.

The V and J genes are TRBV5-1 and TRBJ2-3; a possible D gene is TRBD2 (5 bases). The germline V gene has CDR1 SGHRS and CDR2 YFSETQ. The V gene lost 0 bases and the J gene lost 5 bases, with 13 bases spanning the gap. This CDR3 comprises 15 residues. CDR3 nucleotide sequence: TGCGCCAGCAGCTTGGCCGCGGGTCGGGGAGATACGCAGTATTTT. Amino acid sequence: CASSLAAGRGDTQYF.

This chain connects TRBV5-1 to TRBJ2-7; TRBD1 is a possible D gene (5 bases). CDR1 SGHRS and CDR2 YFSETQ come from the germline V gene. V was cut by 0 bases and J by 6 bases, with 19 bases left in between. The CDR3 length is 16 residues. The CDR3 DNA follows: TGCGCCAGCAGCTTGGACTATTGGCAGGGTGGAAGCGAGCAGTACTTC. Translated, it gives CASSLDYWQGGSEQYF. Together with reference TRBV5-1 and TRBJ2-7, the CDR3 gives the full variable domain: KAGVTQTPRYLIKTRGQQVTLSCSPISGHRSVSWYQQTPGQGLQFLFEYFSETQRNKGNFPGRFSGRQFSNSRSEMNVSTLELGDSALYLCASSLDYWQGGSEQYFGPGTRLTVT.

There are a few counts of this clone. The gene calls are TRBV28 and TRBJ1-2; 7 bases fit TRBD1. CDR3 length equals 15 residues. The J segment lost 1 base and the V segment lost 6 bases, leaving 8 bases of the junction unmatched. Germline assignment: CDR1 MDHEN and CDR2 SYDVKM. The CDR3 DNA reads as TGTGCCAGCAGACACGTCCAGGGGGTTAACTATGGCTACACCTTC. As protein: CASRHVQGVNYGYTF.

The V and J genes are TRBV30 and TRBJ1-6; no reliable D call. The CDR3 extends over 12 amino acids. Germline assignment: CDR1 GTSNPN and CDR2 SVGIG (reference sequence). V was trimmed by 1 base and J by 8 bases, leaving 6 bases between them. The CDR3 DNA reads TGTGCCTGGAGTGGACGGGATTCACCCCTCCACTTT. Translation gives CAWSGRDSPLHF.

This clone was found once. The genes are TRBV30 and TRBJ2-7; TRBD1 agrees at 10 bases. V lost 0 bases, J lost 5 bases, and 7 bases stayed unmatched. From germline, CDR1 is GTSNPN and CDR2 SVGIG (reference sequence). This CDR3 is 15 amino acids long. In DNA form, the CDR3 reads TGTGCCTGGAGTGTGAGGAGACAGGGGGCCCACGAGCAGTACTTC. It codes for CAWSVRRQGAHEQYF. The whole variable domain, filled in from reference TRBV30 and TRBJ2-7, reads SQTIHQWPATLVQPVGSPLSLECTVEGTSNPNLYWYRQAAGRGLQLLFYSVGIGQISSEVPQNLSASRPQDRQFILSSKKLLLSDSGFYLCAWSVRRQGAHEQYFGPGTRLTVT.

V usage is TRBV5-1 and J usage is TRBJ2-7; 8 nucleotides line up with TRBD2. Germline assignment: CDR1 SGHRS and CDR2 YFSETQ. V dropped 3 bases and J dropped 7; count of bases not matched to a gene: 15. This CDR3 is 16 amino acids long. CDR3 region: CASSSPGLATSGEQYF. The CDR3 DNA is TGCGCCAGCAGCTCCCCTGGACTAGCCACTTCAGGGGAGCAGTACTTC.

The chain is built from TRBV6-5 and TRBJ1-1, with D possibly matching TRBD1 (6 bases). The V gene lost 7 bases and the J gene lost 8 bases, with 23 bases spanning the gap. From germline, CDR1 is MNHEY and CDR2 SVGAGI. The CDR3 totals 15 residues. As DNA, the CDR3 is TGTGCCAGCACCGACCCCCGATCAGGGGTAAGAGAAGCTTTCTTT. Protein product: CASTDPRSGVREAFF.

A word on this clone: Germline is not matched at one junction end, which may reflect a read error. This chain connects TRBV18 to TRBJ1-5; no definite D call. This CDR3 contains 16 residues. CDR1 is KGHSH, CDR2 LQKENI, per germline. CDR3 sequence (DNA): TGTGCCAGCTCACCATCCCTAGCAGGTGGCAAACAGCCCCAGCATTTT. It specifies CASSPSLAGGKQPQHF.

This clone has just a few counts. The chain uses TRBV6-1 and TRBJ1-3; D not certain. Trimming took 8 bases from V and 0 from J, leaving 11 bases between them. Germline V CDR1 and CDR2: MNHNS, SASEGT. CDR3 size: 14 residues. The CDR3 DNA sequence: TGTGCCAGCGTTAGGGAGAACTCTGGAAACACCATATATTTT. It codes for CASVRENSGNTIYF.

In nucleotides, the CDR3 is TGCGCCAGCAGCCAAGAAGTCCAGGGCTCTGGGGCCAACGTCCTGACTTTC. Its translation is CASSQEVQGSGANVLTF. The V and J genes are TRBV4-3 and TRBJ2-6, with D perhaps TRBD1 (5 bases). The CDR3 length is 17 residues. Germline V gene sequence: CDR1 LGHNA, CDR2 YSLEER. The V end was cut by 0 bases, the J end by 0 bases, with 9 bases between.

CDR3 sequence: CASSGTGSREQFF. The DNA for the CDR3 is TGTGCCAGCAGCGGAACCGGGAGCAGAGAGCAGTTCTTC. The rearrangement joins TRBV9 to TRBJ2-1; D perhaps matches TRBD2 (6 bases). The V end lost 3 bases, the J end lost 10 bases, and 14 bases lay between the germline ends. The CDR3 is 13 amino acids. Germline loops: CDR1 SGDLS, CDR2 YYNGEE.

This clone was counted a single time. Other DNA sequences in this sample translate to the same CDR3. The J gene is TRBJ1-1, the V gene TRBV28, with 7 bases matching TRBD1. Trimming at V came to 5 bases and at J to 9 bases, leaving 6 bases not matched to a gene. This CDR3 contains 12 residues. Germline V lookup: CDR1 MDHEN, CDR2 SYDVKM. The CDR3 protein is CASSLPTGKAFF. The CDR3 DNA follows: TGTGCCAGCAGTCTACCGACAGGGAAAGCTTTCTTT.